The 19 T cell receptor beta chains reported below all come from one sample, sequenced in a study of human T cells and chemical hapten exposure. TCRdb itself ran the RACE reads through MiXCR, one entry per CDR3 protein. The table lists about 110,000 distinct CDR3 sequences, 11% of them singletons. Time point described: patch test 1, 2 weeks after DPC sensitization. Described treatment: therapeutic diphenylcyclopropenone sensitization with weekly scalp DPC. The sample was whole blood, taken in connection with sensitization to the hapten diphenylcyclopropenone (DPC). The receptors originated from a woman aged 40 to 50 with alopecia areata. Some clones in this sample may be carry-over from other donors' samples.

This chain uses TRBV7-9 with TRBJ1-4; a possible D gene is TRBD1 (5 bases). Germline V lookup: CDR1 SEHNR, CDR2 FQNEAQ (reference sequence). CDR3 size: 17 residues. With 4 bases removed from V and 3 bases from J, the gap between germline ends came to 18 bases. The CDR3 bases are TGTGCCAGCAGCTCCCGGGGAGGGGAGCGGGCTAATGAAAAACTGTTTTTT. It codes for CASSSRGGERANEKLFF.

This clonotype was observed at least ten times. The chain uses TRBV4-3 and TRBJ2-7, with D unclear. CDR1 and CDR2 from the germline V gene are LGHNA and YSLEER. The V and J ends lost 0 bases and 7 bases respectively, with 16 bases between them. The CDR3 covers 15 residues. CDR3 protein: CASSQDLVPGEEQYF. For the CDR3, the DNA is TGCGCCAGCAGCCAAGATCTGGTCCCAGGAGAGGAGCAGTACTTC.

Many counts were recorded for this clonotype. The V gene is TRBV6-6, the J gene TRBJ2-5; 12 positions agree with TRBD2. The length of the CDR3 is 16 residues. The junction had 7 bases not matched to a gene; V was cut back by 6 bases and J by 2 bases. Germline V gives CDR1 MNHNY, CDR2 SVGAGI (reference sequence). The CDR3: CASRRPGLAGQETQYF. The CDR3 DNA reads as TGTGCCAGCAGGCGACCGGGACTAGCGGGTCAAGAGACCCAGTACTTC.

This clonotype was found a few times. The chain recombines TRBV7-9 with TRBJ2-7; TRBD1 might be the D (6 bases). V lost 5 bases, J lost 0 bases, and 11 bases lay in between. Germline lookup yields CDR1 SEHNR and CDR2 FQNEAQ (reference sequence). This CDR3 region has 14 residues. CDR3 DNA sequence: TGTGCCAGCAGCCCGGACAGCATCTCCTACGAGCAGTACTTC. This sequence encodes CASSPDSISYEQYF.

This clonotype was observed many times. The chain links TRBV12-3 or TRBV12-4 to TRBJ1-4; a weak D match, TRBD1 (5 bases). This CDR3 region has 15 residues. Trimming stripped 6 bases from V and 2 bases from J, with 13 bases between. The CDR3 nucleotides read TGTGCCAGCAGCCTGGGGCTCGCCACTAATGAAAAACTGTTTTTT. It specifies CASSLGLATNEKLFF.

This clonotype was observed a few times. The chain has TRBV20-1 and TRBJ2-3; perhaps TRBD2 as D (5 bases). This CDR3 has 13 amino acids. The V end lost 5 bases, the J end lost 6 bases, and 15 bases lay between the germline ends. Germline-derived CDR1 and CDR2 are DFQATT and SNEGSKA (reference sequence). The CDR3 sequence is CSAPSNRGDTQYF. The DNA of the CDR3 is TGCAGTGCTCCTTCAAACCGAGGGGATACGCAGTATTTT.

This clonotype came up many times. The chain combines TRBV11-1 with TRBJ1-1; D remains unclear. Germline V CDR1 and CDR2: SGHAT, FQDESV (reference sequence). This CDR3 is 11 amino acids long. Trimming removed 8 bases at V and 3 bases at J, with 7 bases between. The CDR3 DNA reads as TGTGCCAGCGGTGCGGACACTGAAGCTTTCTTT. Translating it yields CASGADTEAFF.

As to this clonotype: A read error is possible here, since a much larger clone lies one base away. This chain links TRBV3-1 with TRBJ1-1; D is possibly TRBD1 (6 bases). Per germline, CDR1 LGHDT and CDR2 YNNKEL (reference sequence). Trimming shortened V by 0 bases and J by 5 bases, and 19 bases separated the two germline ends. The CDR3 is 17 amino acids. The CDR3 nucleotides are TGTGCCAGCAGCCAAGAGACCGGAATACAGGGTTGGACTGAAGCTTTCTTT. Translation gives CASSQETGIQGWTEAFF.

The rearrangement links TRBV6-2 or TRBV6-3 to TRBJ2-5; possibly TRBD1 or TRBD2 for D (5 bases each). CDR3 length: 16 amino acids. V was shortened by 0 bases and J by 1 base, with 12 bases between the two germline ends. Germline V CDR1 and CDR2: MNHEY, SVGEGT. The CDR3 coding sequence is TGTGCCAGCAGTTACTCGGGTCGGGGCCGCCAAGAGACCCAGTACTTC. This encodes CASSYSGRGRQETQYF.

V usage is TRBV6-4 and J usage is TRBJ2-2, with TRBD2 matching 7 bases. Germline V CDR1 and CDR2: MRHNA, SNTAGT. This CDR3 spans 15 amino acids. The junction had 4 bases not matched to a gene; V was cut back by 5 bases and J by 1 base. The CDR3 nucleotides are TGTGCCAGCAGTCCCGGGACTATGAACACCGGGGAGCTGTTTTTT. It translates to CASSPGTMNTGELFF.

This clonotype came up many times. The chain has TRBV29-1 and TRBJ2-1; 9 bases align to TRBD1. The germline gives CDR1 SQVTM, CDR2 ANQGSEA. V gave up 6 bases and J gave up 0 bases; unmatched junction bases: 3. The CDR3 is 14 residues long. In nucleotides, the CDR3 is TGCAGCGTGGGGACAGGGAGCTCCTACAATGAGCAGTTCTTC. As protein: CSVGTGSSYNEQFF.

In this sample, this clonotype turned up a few times. J is TRBJ1-4 and V is TRBV12-3 or TRBV12-4; D uncertain. V was trimmed by 5 bases and J by 5 bases, leaving 15 bases between them. The CDR3 runs 15 residues. Here the CDR3 DNA reads TGTGCCAGCAGTCCAGTGGGGAGGGTCAATGAAAAACTGTTTTTT. Translation gives CASSPVGRVNEKLFF.

At least ten counts were recorded for this clonotype. This chain joins TRBV7-2 and TRBJ2-2; D might be TRBD1 (5 bases). Germline CDR1 and CDR2: SGHTA and FQGNSA. CDR3 length: 15 amino acids. The germline V and J ends were trimmed by 2 bases and 0 bases, with 7 bases remaining between them. The DNA for the CDR3 is TGTGCCAGCAGCTTACAGGGAACGAACACCGGGGAGCTGTTTTTT. Translated: CASSLQGTNTGELFF.

This clonotype was observed a handful of times. The gene calls are TRBV5-1 and TRBJ2-7; TRBD2 aligns across 11 bases. This CDR3 comprises 15 residues. The V gene end was trimmed by 2 bases and the J gene end by 3 bases; junction bases not matched to a gene: 4. The germline V gene has CDR1 SGHRS and CDR2 YFSETQ. For the CDR3, the DNA is TGCGCCAGCAGCTTAACGGGACTAGCGGACTACGAGCAGTACTTC. Its protein product is CASSLTGLADYEQYF. The full variable domain, completed using reference TRBV5-1 and TRBJ2-7, is KAGVTQTPRYLIKTRGQQVTLSCSPISGHRSVSWYQQTPGQGLQFLFEYFSETQRNKGNFPGRFSGRQFSNSRSEMNVSTLELGDSALYLCASSLTGLADYEQYFGPGTRLTVT.

This chain joins TRBV14 and TRBJ2-1; TRBD2 matches at 9 bases. The germline gives CDR1 SGHDN, CDR2 FVKESK. V shed 4 bases and J 10 bases; nucleotides not matched to a gene: 8. The CDR3 has 14 residues. CDR3 coding DNA: TGTGCCAGCAGCCCCCTGGCTAGCGGGAAAGAGCAGTTCTTC. Translating it yields CASSPLASGKEQFF.

The V and J genes are TRBV7-2 and TRBJ2-1; D possibly corresponds to TRBD2 (5 bases). The V end lost 5 bases, the J end lost 2 bases, and 13 bases lay between the germline ends. The CDR3 runs 15 residues. Looked up from germline, CDR1 is SGHTA and CDR2 is FQGNSA. The CDR3 loop is CASSPTGSPYNEQFF. The DNA for the CDR3 is TGTGCCAGCAGCCCCACGGGGAGTCCCTACAATGAGCAGTTCTTC.

Many counts were recorded for this clonotype. The CDR3 is CAGGQGQPQHF. The CDR3, as DNA: TGTGCCGGAGGGCAGGGACAGCCCCAGCATTTT. V and J are TRBV6-2 or TRBV6-3 and TRBJ1-5, with TRBD1 as a possible D gene (5 bases). The CDR3 is made up of 11 amino acids. CDR1 and CDR2 (germline): MNHEY, SVGEGT. Trimming pared 11 bases from V and 7 bases from J, leaving 12 bases between.

This clonotype was seen a few times. The rearrangement links TRBV20-1 to TRBJ2-6, with D perhaps assigned TRBD1 or TRBD2 (6 bases each). The germline V and J ends were trimmed by 3 bases and 4 bases, with 16 bases remaining between them. The CDR3 is made up of 16 amino acids. From germline, CDR1 is DFQATT and CDR2 SNEGSKA (reference sequence). The CDR3 DNA reads TGCAGTGCTAGGGTGGGGGGCGCGGAAGGGGCCAACGTCCTGACTTTC. Translating it yields CSARVGGAEGANVLTF.

The V call is TRBV12-3 or TRBV12-4, the J call TRBJ1-1; 10 bases map to TRBD1. J lost 3 bases, V lost 6 bases, and 1 base had no gene match. There are 13 residues in the CDR3. The CDR3 DNA reads as TGTGCCAGCAGGGGACAGGGGTACACTGAAGCTTTCTTT. This sequence encodes CASRGQGYTEAFF.